What follows describes a single T cell receptor (beta chain). Antigen specificity is unknown. Time point meaning: sample taken at primary tumor resection. Untreated early-stage non-small cell lung cancer patients, over 55 in total, were the donors. Whole RNA from tumor, nontumor lung or frozen PBMC was sequenced unsorted. Using its own MiXCR run on the 5' RACE reads, TCRdb lists one record per CDR3 protein. This sample has about 3,800 distinct CDR3 sequences, with 30% to 45% found just once. This record belongs to a study of spatial heterogeneity in lung cancer. Whole-study context: Raw-read counts averaged over ten per unique TCR and UMI combination. Broader study findings: Intratumoral expanded alpha and beta TCR counts were found to track tumor mutation counts. Tumor T cell coverage was estimated at 6% to 7% for alpha and more than 11% for beta chains.

Per the germline V gene, CDR1 is SGHRS and CDR2 is YFSETQ. CDR3 length: 14 residues. Deletions cut 3 bases from V and 4 bases from J, with 14 bases between. The specimen comprised lung tumor tissue, sampled at surgery. The chain couples TRBV5-1 to TRBJ2-7; D not resolved. The clonotype comes from a male donor with early-stage non-small cell lung cancer. CDR3 residues: CASSSDGSGYEQYF. CDR3 nucleotide sequence: TGCGCCAGCAGCTCGGACGGCTCTGGGTACGAGCAGTACTTC.